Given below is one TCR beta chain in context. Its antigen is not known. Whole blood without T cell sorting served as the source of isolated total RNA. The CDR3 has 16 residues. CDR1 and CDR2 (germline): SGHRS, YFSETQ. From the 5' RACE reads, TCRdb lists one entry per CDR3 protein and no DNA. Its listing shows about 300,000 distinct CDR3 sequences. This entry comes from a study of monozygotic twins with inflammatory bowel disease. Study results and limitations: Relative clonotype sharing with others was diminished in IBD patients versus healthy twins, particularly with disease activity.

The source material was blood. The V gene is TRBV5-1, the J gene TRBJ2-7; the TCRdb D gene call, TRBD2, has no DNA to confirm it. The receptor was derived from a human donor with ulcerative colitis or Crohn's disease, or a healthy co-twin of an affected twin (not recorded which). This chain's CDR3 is CASSLATGLAVYEQYF. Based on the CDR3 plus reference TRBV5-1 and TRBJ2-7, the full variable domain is KAGVTQTPRYLIKTRGQQVTLSCSPISGHRSVSWYQQTPGQGLQFLFEYFSETQRNKGNFPGRFSGRQFSNSRSEMNVSTLELGDSALYLCASSLATGLAVYEQYFGPGTRLTVT.